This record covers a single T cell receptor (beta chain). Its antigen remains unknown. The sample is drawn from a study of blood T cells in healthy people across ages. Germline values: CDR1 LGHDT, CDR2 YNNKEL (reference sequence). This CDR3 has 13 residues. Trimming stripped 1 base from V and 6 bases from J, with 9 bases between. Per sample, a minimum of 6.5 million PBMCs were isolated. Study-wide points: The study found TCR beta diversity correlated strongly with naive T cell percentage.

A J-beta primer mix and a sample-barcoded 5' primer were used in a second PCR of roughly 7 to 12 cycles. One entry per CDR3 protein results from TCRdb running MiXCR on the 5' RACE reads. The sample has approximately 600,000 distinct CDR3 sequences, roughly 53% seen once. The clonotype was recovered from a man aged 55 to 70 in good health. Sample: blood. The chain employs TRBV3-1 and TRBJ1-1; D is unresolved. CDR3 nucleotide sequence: TGTGCCAGCAGCCAAGTTTCAGTTCCTGAAGCTTTCTTT. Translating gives CASSQVSVPEAFF.